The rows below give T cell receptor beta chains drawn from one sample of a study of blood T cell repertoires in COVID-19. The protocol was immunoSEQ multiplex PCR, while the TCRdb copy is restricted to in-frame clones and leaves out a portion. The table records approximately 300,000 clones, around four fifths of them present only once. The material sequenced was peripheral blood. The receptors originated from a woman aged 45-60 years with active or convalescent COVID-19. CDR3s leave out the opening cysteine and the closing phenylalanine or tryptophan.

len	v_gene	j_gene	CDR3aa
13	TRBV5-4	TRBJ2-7	ASSEGLAGVSEQY
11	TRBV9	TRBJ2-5	ASSVPGQETQY
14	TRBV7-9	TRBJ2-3	ASSLLLADPTDTQY
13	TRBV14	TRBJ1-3	ASSHRGSSGNTIY
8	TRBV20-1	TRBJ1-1	SAIKREAF
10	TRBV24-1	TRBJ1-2	ATKQGYGGYT
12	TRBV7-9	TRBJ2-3	ASSLAQQGITQY
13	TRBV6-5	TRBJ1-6	ASSYSGGRGSPLH
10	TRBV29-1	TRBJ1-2	SVPGTNYGYT
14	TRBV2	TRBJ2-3	ASSKGTSGNPDTQY
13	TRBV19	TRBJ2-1	ASSSTRGWNNEQF
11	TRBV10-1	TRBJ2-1	ASIARWYNEQF
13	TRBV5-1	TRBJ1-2	ASSLAGTGIYGYT
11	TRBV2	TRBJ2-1	ASLAERLNEQF